A single sample gave rise to the 11 T cell receptor beta chains below, sequenced in a study of blood T cell repertoires in COVID-19. Assay used: immunoSEQ multiplex PCR; TCRdb lists only in-frame clones, some missing. The profile shows some 250,000 clones, 86% of them singletons. The sequenced sample was peripheral blood. These receptors all stem from a man aged 25 to 40 with active or convalescent COVID-19.

The chain is built from TRBV5-1 and TRBJ2-6; 8 bases map to TRBD1. The V gene end was trimmed by 4 bases and the J gene end by 4 bases; junction bases not matched to a gene: 4. The CDR3 has 15 residues. Germline V lookup: CDR1 SGHRS, CDR2 YFSETQ. The CDR3 loop reads CASSTGGRGANVLTF. CDR3 bases: TGCGCCAGCAGCACAGGGGGGAGAGGGGCCAACGTCCTGACTTTC.

The chain has TRBV7-8 and TRBJ1-1; the D gene is possibly TRBD1 (5 bases). CDR3 length: 13 amino acids. V was pared by 4 bases and J by 3 bases, with 9 bases between. CDR1 is SGHVS, CDR2 FQNEAQ, per germline. CDR3 amino acids: CASSSRGYTEAFF. The CDR3 DNA sequence: TGTGCCAGCAGCTCCCGGGGGTACACTGAAGCTTTCTTT.

V gene TRBV19 combines with J gene TRBJ1-2; D remains ambiguous. The CDR3 runs 13 residues. CDR1 is LNHDA and CDR2 is SQIVND in the germline V gene (reference sequence). Deletions cut 2 bases from V and 2 bases from J, with 6 bases between. The CDR3: CASSIPENYGYTF. CDR3 coding DNA: TGTGCCAGTAGTATACCAGAAAACTATGGCTACACCTTC.

This clone was detected once. The J gene is TRBJ2-7, the V gene TRBV5-1; the D gene is possibly TRBD2 (7 bases). Trimming stripped 5 bases from V and 4 bases from J, with 13 bases between. The CDR3 length is 13 residues. CDR1 and CDR2 from the germline V gene are SGHRS and YFSETQ. DNA of the CDR3: TGCGCCAGCAGGGGGGGGGCGGAGTACGAGCAGTACTTC. Translating it yields CASRGGAEYEQYF.

There are many counts of this clone. The chain recombines TRBV2 with TRBJ2-2, with TRBD2 identical over 15 bases. The V gene end was trimmed by 7 bases and the J gene end by 5 bases; junction bases not matched to a gene: 8. This CDR3 contains 17 residues. Germline values: CDR1 SNHLY, CDR2 FYNNEI. This CDR3 is CASTGGTSGGRTGELFF. Written as DNA, the CDR3 is TGTGCCAGCACGGGAGGGACTAGCGGGGGGAGAACCGGGGAGCTGTTTTTT. Combining the CDR3 with reference TRBV2 and TRBJ2-2 gives the whole variable domain EPEVTQTPSHQVTQMGQEVILRCVPISNHLYFYWYRQILGQKVEFLVSFYNNEISEKSEIFDDQFSVERPDGSNFTLKIRSTKLEDSAMYFCASTGGTSGGRTGELFFGEGSRLTVL.

The chain links TRBV4-3 to TRBJ1-3, with 7 bases matching TRBD1. Trimming cost V 4 bases and J 2 bases; bases outside gene matches: 11. This CDR3 region has 17 residues. The germline V gene encodes CDR1 LGHNA and CDR2 YSLEER. CDR3: CASSLMGQPGAGNTIYF. The CDR3 DNA reads TGCGCCAGCAGCCTAATGGGACAGCCTGGGGCTGGAAACACCATATATTTT.

The rearrangement links TRBV6-2 or TRBV6-3 to TRBJ2-1; 8 nucleotides line up with TRBD2. The CDR3 extends over 18 amino acids. Per the germline V gene, CDR1 is MNHEY and CDR2 is SVGEGT. The trim removed 0 bases at V and 0 bases at J, leaving 7 bases unmatched. The CDR3 DNA reads as TGTGCCAGCAGTTACTCAGGGCTAGCGGGCAACTCCTACAATGAGCAGTTCTTC. It is translated as CASSYSGLAGNSYNEQFF.

V usage is TRBV27 and J usage is TRBJ2-5, with 7 bases fitting TRBD1. Germline trimming cut 5 bases from V and 0 bases from J; bases unmatched to any gene: 9. Looked up from germline, CDR1 is MNHEY and CDR2 is SMNVEV (reference sequence). The CDR3 has 16 amino acids. The CDR3 protein is CASSQPGTAYQETQYF. The CDR3 bases are TGTGCCAGCAGTCAGCCCGGGACAGCGTACCAAGAGACCCAGTACTTC.

The rearrangement links TRBV5-1 to TRBJ2-3, with 10 bases matching TRBD2. The CDR3 runs 15 residues. J lost 2 bases, V lost 7 bases, and 7 bases had no gene match. Germline CDR1 and CDR2: SGHRS and YFSETQ. CDR3: CASQIAGGSTDTQYF. CDR3 nucleotides: TGCGCCAGCCAAATAGCGGGGGGTTCCACAGATACGCAGTATTTT.

This chain joins TRBV24-1 and TRBJ2-5; TRBD2 agrees at 9 bases. The V gene's germline CDR1 is KGHDR and CDR2 SFDVKD. The junction had 5 bases not matched to a gene; V was cut back by 3 bases and J by 4 bases. The CDR3 covers 15 residues. Written as DNA, the CDR3 is TGTGCCACCAGTGATGGGCGGGGGGGGCGAGAGACCCAGTACTTC. Translating gives CATSDGRGGRETQYF.

V is TRBV9 and J is TRBJ2-1, with 7 bases identical to TRBD1. The CDR3 has 17 amino acids. After removal of 0 bases from V and 7 bases from J, the junction contained 13 bases not matched to a gene. CDR1 is SGDLS and CDR2 is YYNGEE in the germline V gene. CDR3 residues: CASSVEGSVQGWNEQFF. CDR3 nucleotides: TGTGCCAGCAGCGTAGAGGGGTCAGTACAGGGGTGGAATGAGCAGTTCTTC.